These T cell receptor beta chains were read from a single sample in a study of CD4+ T cells in melanoma. TCRdb's table, derived via immunoSEQ multiplex PCR, lists solely in-frame clones and lacks some. The sample has approximately 20,000 clones, roughly 80% seen once; the top ten hold approximately 4%. Source material: cells from a culture (not recorded whether cultured in vitro). These receptors all stem from a human donor with melanoma. CDR3s leave out the opening cysteine and the closing phenylalanine or tryptophan.

J	V	CDR3
TRBJ1-2	TRBV2	ASSAGQVYGYT
TRBJ2-7	TRBV20-1	SATDSFEQY
TRBJ1-1	TRBV9	ASSVARTNTEAF
TRBJ1-2	TRBV27	ASSLMGGTWTNYGYT
TRBJ1-2	TRBV5-6	ASSRMTESYGYT
TRBJ1-5	TRBV2	ASSLDSNQPQH
TRBJ1-2	TRBV2	ASSQQGDYGYT
TRBJ1-1	TRBV2	ASKGQANTEAF
TRBJ2-5	TRBV11-2	ASSLDNQWETQY
TRBJ1-1	TRBV5-1	ASSARQGQAVRNTEAF
TRBJ1-4	TRBV11-2	ASTSRTGGIIKLF
TRBJ2-5	TRBV7-8	ASSPIGLAGGPEETQY
TRBJ1-1	TRBV19	ASSRGQGIIEAF
TRBJ1-2	TRBV5-4	ASRPQGDYGYT
TRBJ2-5	TRBV2	ASRGQETQY
TRBJ2-1	TRBV7-3	ASSPGLSTYNEQF
TRBJ1-5	TRBV6-5	ASSSWGAGQPQH
TRBJ2-5	TRBV7-2	ASSLRIQETQY
TRBJ2-1	TRBV10-3	AISAVNEQF
TRBJ2-3	TRBV5-5	ASSPRTSGDTDTQY
TRBJ1-6	TRBV5-1	ASSLLGAGNSPLH
TRBJ1-5	TRBV11-2	ASSLEISNQPQH
TRBJ2-3	TRBV9	ASSVEGRGRPSQRDTQY
TRBJ1-2	TRBV6-1	ASIEQAGGRYT
TRBJ2-7	TRBV6-1	ASSEQIPYEQY
TRBJ2-7	TRBV5-1	ASKPGQGAREQY
TRBJ2-1	TRBV7-9	ASSLASNRGSSINEQF
TRBJ1-6	TRBV7-3	ASSPGGNSPLH
TRBJ1-2	TRBV9	ASSPGASYGYT
TRBJ1-1	TRBV6-1	ASRYRNTEAF
TRBJ1-4	TRBV5-1	ASSPGRATNEKLF
TRBJ2-1	TRBV7-3	ASSFLGGGNNEQF
TRBJ2-7	TRBV5-6	ASSLGDRGHLEQY
TRBJ2-7	TRBV6-6	ASSYQQGPPSYEQY
TRBJ2-6	TRBV7-9	ASSRGARYSGANVLT
TRBJ1-2	TRBV19	ASSPLDRERGYT
TRBJ2-7	TRBV5-1	ASSFGAGIYEQY
TRBJ1-1	TRBV7-9	ASSTTSRGANTEAF
TRBJ1-1	TRBV27	ASSPAGRVTEAF
TRBJ2-7	TRBV7-6	ASSRAVGWYEQY
TRBJ1-2	TRBV28	ASKVANYGYT
TRBJ1-2	TRBV21-1	ASSKGAGFRYT
TRBJ2-3	TRBV18	ASSLYIEGTDTQY
TRBJ2-5	TRBV5-1	ASSLTSGVTQETQY
TRBJ2-3	TRBV29-1	SVDETLAGDFQY
TRBJ2-3	TRBV18	ASSPNPPGLAGTDTQY
TRBJ1-4	TRBV14	ASSRNRATNEKLF
TRBJ1-5	TRBV10-3	AISDWDDQPQH
TRBJ2-1	TRBV11-3	ASSLDRGASNEQF
TRBJ2-7	TRBV7-9	ASSLYRDRAYEQY
TRBJ2-1	TRBV4-1	ASSWGAASGGAGEQF
TRBJ1-1	TRBV6-6	ASSYSPRGGNTEAF
TRBJ2-2	TRBV5-1	ASRAGPLANTGELF
TRBJ2-1	TRBV7-9	ASSRRGQEILNEQF
TRBJ1-5	TRBV28	ASSLSGNQPQH